Each of the 18 T cell receptor beta chains below was sequenced from the same sample in a study of T-cell memory formation after mild COVID-19. TCRdb processed the 5' RACE reads anew with MiXCR; each CDR3 protein has one entry. The table lists 500,000 to 650,000 distinct CDR3 sequences, less than 25% of them singletons. What was sequenced was PBMCs or a T cell subset sorted from them (not recorded which). The receptors stem from an adult woman who had mild COVID-19 (a few samples of this study predate the infection). Cell type and time point are not known.

J is TRBJ2-5 and V is TRBV4-3; D perhaps matches TRBD1 (6 bases). The CDR3 has 17 residues. Trimming stripped 0 bases from V and 4 bases from J, with 18 bases between. Germline CDR1 is LGHNA and CDR2 is YSLEER. The CDR3 here is CASSQDFKQGYGETQYF. The CDR3 region has the DNA TGCGCCAGCAGCCAAGATTTCAAACAGGGCTACGGAGAGACCCAGTACTTC.

The V call is TRBV6-5, the J call TRBJ1-1, with D unclear. V gave up 6 bases and J gave up 3 bases, with 14 bases separating them. Germline V gene sequence: CDR1 MNHEY, CDR2 SVGAGI. This CDR3 is built from 14 residues. CDR3 in amino acids: CASSPTYSDTEAFF. The CDR3 DNA reads TGTGCCAGCAGCCCAACATATTCCGACACTGAAGCTTTCTTT.

J is TRBJ1-2 and V is TRBV7-3; 7 nucleotides line up with TRBD1. This CDR3 is built from 16 residues. The J segment lost 2 bases and the V segment lost 0 bases, leaving 6 bases of the junction unmatched. Germline loops: CDR1 SGHTA, CDR2 FQGTGA. DNA for the CDR3: TGTGCCAGCAGCTTAACCCCCGCGACAGGGAACTATGGCTACACCTTC. It is translated as CASSLTPATGNYGYTF.

This clonotype was counted only a few times. V usage is TRBV20-1 and J usage is TRBJ1-2, with TRBD1 matching 9 bases. CDR3 size: 15 residues. Germline V gene lookup returns CDR1 DFQATT and CDR2 SNEGSKA (reference sequence). Unmatched junction bases numbered 10, after V lost 3 bases and J lost 5 bases. CDR3 in amino acids: CSASRAQGADYGYTF. DNA of the CDR3: TGCAGTGCTAGTCGAGCACAGGGGGCTGATTATGGCTACACCTTC.

This chain links TRBV9 with TRBJ1-1, with D maybe TRBD1 (5 bases). V was cut by 5 bases and J by 7 bases, with 15 bases left in between. The CDR3 is made up of 13 amino acids. Germline loops: CDR1 SGDLS, CDR2 YYNGEE. CDR3 sequence: CASSRLQESEAFF. In DNA, the CDR3 is TGTGCCAGCAGTCGTTTACAGGAGAGTGAAGCTTTCTTT.

Ten or more counts support this clonotype. The chain recombines TRBV4-2 with TRBJ2-7; 8 bases map to TRBD1. Germline assignment: CDR1 LGHNA and CDR2 YNFKEQ. The CDR3 extends over 14 amino acids. V was pared by 4 bases and J by 5 bases, with 7 bases of the junction left unmatched. CDR3 nucleotide sequence: TGTGCCAGCAGCCCATGGACAGGGAGCCACGAGCAGTACTTC. Residues: CASSPWTGSHEQYF.

The chain couples TRBV3-1 to TRBJ2-3; maybe TRBD2 (5 bases). This CDR3 comprises 15 residues. Trimming removed 3 bases from V and 3 bases from J, with 13 bases in between. Germline lookup yields CDR1 LGHDT and CDR2 YNNKEL (reference sequence). DNA of the CDR3: TGTGCCAGCAGCCAGGACGGGGAAGAAACAGATACGCAGTATTTT. Amino acids: CASSQDGEETDTQYF.

The V and J genes are TRBV5-8 and TRBJ1-4, with D possibly matching TRBD1 (5 bases). Germline values: CDR1 SGHTS, CDR2 YDEGEE. V dropped 0 bases and J dropped 8 bases, with 8 bases sitting between them. The CDR3 sequence is 13 residues long. CDR3 in amino acids: CASSLVPGEKLFF. DNA for the CDR3: TGTGCCAGCAGCTTGGTACCAGGGGAAAAACTGTTTTTT.

In its sample, this clonotype was seen a few times. V is TRBV30 and J is TRBJ1-6, with TRBD1 identical over 7 bases. CDR1 GTSNPN and CDR2 SVGIG come from the germline V gene (reference sequence). Trimming cost V 5 bases and J 5 bases; bases outside gene matches: 3. The CDR3 runs 13 residues. Written as DNA, the CDR3 is TGTGCCTGGGGGGGACAGAATAATTCACCCCTCCACTTT. It codes for CAWGGQNNSPLHF.

This clonotype was seen a few times. CDR3: CASTDGRGLETQYF. The CDR3 DNA reads TGTGCCAGCACTGACGGCAGGGGGCTAGAGACCCAGTACTTC. V and J are TRBV2 and TRBJ2-5, with 8 nucleotides matching TRBD1. This CDR3 contains 14 residues. V dropped 7 bases and J dropped 4; count of bases not matched to a gene: 8. Germline lookup yields CDR1 SNHLY and CDR2 FYNNEI.

In its sample, this clonotype was seen a few times. The V and J genes are TRBV4-1 and TRBJ2-1; 9 bases align to TRBD1. There are 15 residues in the CDR3. V gave up 5 bases and J gave up 3 bases; unmatched junction bases: 5. Germline values: CDR1 MGHRA, CDR2 YSYEKL. The DNA of the CDR3 is TGCGCCAGCAGCGATACAGGGGGCCTCTACAATGAGCAGTTCTTC. Protein sequence: CASSDTGGLYNEQFF.

The chain combines TRBV3-1 with TRBJ2-4, with 7 bases identical to TRBD1. The CDR3 runs 16 residues. Losses at the gene ends were 5 bases for V and 3 bases for J; bases not matched to a gene: 10. Per germline, CDR1 LGHDT and CDR2 YNNKEL (reference sequence). Here the CDR3 reads CASSAMTGYGKNIQYF. DNA for the CDR3: TGTGCCAGCAGCGCCATGACAGGGTATGGCAAAAACATTCAGTACTTC. The whole variable domain, remainder taken from reference TRBV3-1 and TRBJ2-4, is DTAVSQTPKYLVTQMGNDKSIKCEQNLGHDTMYWYKQDSKKFLKIMFSYNNKELIINETVPNRFSPKSPDKAHLNLHINSLELGDSAVYFCASSAMTGYGKNIQYFGAGTRLSVL.

This clonotype was picked up a small number of times. The chain uses TRBV24-1 and TRBJ2-2; D remains ambiguous. The CDR3 extends over 13 amino acids. Germline CDR1 and CDR2: KGHDR and SFDVKD. The V end lost 10 bases, the J end lost 1 base, and 9 bases lay between the germline ends. The CDR3 sequence is CATGNRNTGELFF. The CDR3 DNA sequence: TGTGCCACGGGGAACAGGAACACCGGGGAGCTGTTTTTT.

This clonotype has only a few counts. The rearrangement joins TRBV12-3 or TRBV12-4 to TRBJ1-5; D might be TRBD1 (6 bases). The length of the CDR3 is 14 residues. The V gene lost 8 bases and the J gene lost 4 bases, with 15 bases spanning the gap. This CDR3 is CASALQGPNQPQHF. The CDR3 region has the DNA TGTGCCAGCGCCCTTCAGGGGCCTAATCAGCCCCAGCATTTT.

This clonotype was counted only a few times. The rearrangement joins TRBV29-1 to TRBJ1-5, with 7 bases identical to TRBD1. The CDR3 totals 13 residues. The J segment lost 3 bases and the V segment lost 4 bases, leaving 3 bases of the junction unmatched. Germline CDR1 is SQVTM and CDR2 is ANQGSEA. The CDR3 protein is CSVAGQPNQPQHF. DNA for the CDR3: TGCAGCGTTGCGGGACAGCCCAATCAGCCCCAGCATTTT. The complete variable domain, with remaining parts taken from reference TRBV29-1 and TRBJ1-5, reads SAVISQKPSRDICQRGTSLTIQCQVDSQVTMMFWYRQQPGQSLTLIATANQGSEATYESGFVIDKFPISRPNLTFSTLTVSNMSPEDSSIYLCSVAGQPNQPQHFGDGTRLSIL.

This clonotype was found a few times. The chain links TRBV30 to TRBJ2-3; the match to TRBD2 covers 8 bases. Germline trimming cut 0 bases from V and 3 bases from J; bases unmatched to any gene: 5. This CDR3 has 15 residues. The V gene's germline CDR1 is GTSNPN and CDR2 SVGIG (reference sequence). The CDR3 loop reads CAWSVLERGTDTQYF. CDR3 bases: TGTGCCTGGAGTGTACTGGAGCGGGGGACAGATACGCAGTATTTT.

This clonotype was picked up a small number of times. The V and J genes are TRBV5-1 and TRBJ2-5, with D perhaps matching TRBD1 or TRBD2 (5 bases each). CDR3 size: 13 residues. The V gene's germline CDR1 is SGHRS and CDR2 YFSETQ. V gave up 4 bases and J gave up 4 bases, with 11 bases separating them. The CDR3: CASSAHGGETQYF. CDR3 DNA sequence: TGCGCCAGCAGCGCACATGGGGGAGAGACCCAGTACTTC.

The CDR3 reads CASSQDLGVYDRGHNSPLHF. The CDR3 DNA sequence: TGCGCCAGCAGCCAAGATCTCGGCGTCTATGACAGGGGGCATAATTCACCCCTCCACTTT. J is TRBJ1-6 and V is TRBV4-1; TRBD1 matches 10 bases. There are 20 residues in the CDR3. J lost 5 bases, V lost 0 bases, and 13 bases had no gene match. The germline gives CDR1 MGHRA, CDR2 YSYEKL.